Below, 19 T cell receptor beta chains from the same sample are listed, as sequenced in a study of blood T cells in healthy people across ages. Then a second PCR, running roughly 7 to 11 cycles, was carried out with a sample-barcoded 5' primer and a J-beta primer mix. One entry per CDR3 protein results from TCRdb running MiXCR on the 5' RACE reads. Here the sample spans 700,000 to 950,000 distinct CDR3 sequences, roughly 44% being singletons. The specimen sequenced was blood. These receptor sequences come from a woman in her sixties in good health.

In DNA form, the CDR3 reads TGTGCCAGCAGCTTGGAATTTTCGGGGAAAGCTTTCTTT. Protein: CASSLEFSGKAFF. The J gene is TRBJ1-1, the V gene TRBV5-6; D uncertain. Germline V gives CDR1 SGHDT, CDR2 YYEEEE. The CDR3 length is 13 residues. Trimming stripped 0 bases from V and 9 bases from J, with 12 bases between.

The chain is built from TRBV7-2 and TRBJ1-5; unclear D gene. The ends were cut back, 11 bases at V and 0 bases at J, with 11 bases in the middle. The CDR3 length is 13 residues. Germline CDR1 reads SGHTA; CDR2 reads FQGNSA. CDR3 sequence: CACNLYSNQPQHF. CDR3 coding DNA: TGTGCCTGCAACCTCTATAGCAATCAGCCCCAGCATTTT. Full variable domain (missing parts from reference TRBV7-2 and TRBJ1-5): GAGVSQSPSNKVTEKGKDVELRCDPISGHTALYWYRQSLGQGLEFLIYFQGNSAPDKSGLPSDRFSAERTGGSVSTLTIQRTQQEDSAVYLCACNLYSNQPQHFGDGTRLSIL.

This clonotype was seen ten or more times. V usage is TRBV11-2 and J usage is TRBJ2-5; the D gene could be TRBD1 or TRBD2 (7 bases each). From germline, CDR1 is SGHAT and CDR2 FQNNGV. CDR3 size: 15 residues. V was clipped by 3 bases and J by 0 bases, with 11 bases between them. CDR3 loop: CASSFQGGYQETQYF. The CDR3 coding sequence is TGTGCCAGCAGCTTCCAGGGGGGGTACCAAGAGACCCAGTACTTC.

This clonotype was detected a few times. CDR3 sequence: CASARTGRNAEQFF. For the CDR3, the DNA is TGTGCCAGCGCACGGACAGGGAGGAACGCTGAGCAGTTCTTC. The chain has TRBV11-1 and TRBJ2-1, with 8 bases fitting TRBD1. The CDR3 spans 14 residues. The V gene end was trimmed by 8 bases and the J gene end by 9 bases; junction bases not matched to a gene: 12. Germline values: CDR1 SGHAT, CDR2 FQDESV (reference sequence).

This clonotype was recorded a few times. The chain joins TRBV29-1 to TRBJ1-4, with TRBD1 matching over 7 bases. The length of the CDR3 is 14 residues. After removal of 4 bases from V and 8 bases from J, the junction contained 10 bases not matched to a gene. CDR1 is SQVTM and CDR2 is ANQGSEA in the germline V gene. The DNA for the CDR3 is TGCAGCGTTGCCCCAGGGGGTCCGAGCGAAAAACTGTTTTTT. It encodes CSVAPGGPSEKLFF.

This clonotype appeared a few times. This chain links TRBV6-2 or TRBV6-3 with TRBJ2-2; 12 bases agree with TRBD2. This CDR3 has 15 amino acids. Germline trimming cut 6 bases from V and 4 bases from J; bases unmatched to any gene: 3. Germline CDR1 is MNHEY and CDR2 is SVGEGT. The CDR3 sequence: CASRTSGSGTGELFF. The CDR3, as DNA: TGTGCCAGCAGGACTAGCGGGAGTGGCACCGGGGAGCTGTTTTTT.

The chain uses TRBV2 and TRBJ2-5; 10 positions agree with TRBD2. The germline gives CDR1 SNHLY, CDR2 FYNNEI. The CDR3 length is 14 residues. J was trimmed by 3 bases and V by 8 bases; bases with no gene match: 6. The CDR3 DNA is TGTGCCAGCGGTCGGACTAGCGGAAAAGAGACCCAGTACTTC. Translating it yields CASGRTSGKETQYF.

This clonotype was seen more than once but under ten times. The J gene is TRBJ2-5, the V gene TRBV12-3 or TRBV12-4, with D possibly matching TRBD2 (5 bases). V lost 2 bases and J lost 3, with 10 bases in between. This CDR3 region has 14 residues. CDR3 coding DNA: TGTGCCAGCAGTTTAATAATAGCGAAAGAGACCCAGTACTTC. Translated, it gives CASSLIIAKETQYF.

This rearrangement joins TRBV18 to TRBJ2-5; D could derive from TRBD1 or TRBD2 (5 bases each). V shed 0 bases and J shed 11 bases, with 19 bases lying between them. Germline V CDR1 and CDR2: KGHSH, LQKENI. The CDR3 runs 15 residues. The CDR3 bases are TGTGCCAGCTCACCACCGGGGCACCCTCGGGATGAGCAGTACTTC. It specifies CASSPPGHPRDEQYF.

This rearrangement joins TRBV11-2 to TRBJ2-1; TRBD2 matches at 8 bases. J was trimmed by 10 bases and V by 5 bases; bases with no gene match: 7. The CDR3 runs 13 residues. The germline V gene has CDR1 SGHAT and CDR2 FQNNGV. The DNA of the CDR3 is TGTGCCAGCAGCCCCGATGCGGGGGGAGAGCAGTTCTTC. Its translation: CASSPDAGGEQFF.

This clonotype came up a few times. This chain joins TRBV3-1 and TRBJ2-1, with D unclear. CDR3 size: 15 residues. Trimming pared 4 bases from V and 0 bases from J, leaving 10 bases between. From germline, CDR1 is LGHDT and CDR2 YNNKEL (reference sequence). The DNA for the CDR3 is TGTGCCAGCAGCCCCCTGTTTAGCTCCTACAATGAGCAGTTCTTC. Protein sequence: CASSPLFSSYNEQFF.

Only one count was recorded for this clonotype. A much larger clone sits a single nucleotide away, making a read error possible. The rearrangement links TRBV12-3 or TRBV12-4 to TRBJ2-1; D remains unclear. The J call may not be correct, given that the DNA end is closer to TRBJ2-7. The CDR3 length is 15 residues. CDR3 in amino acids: CASSLGTVQWDEQYF. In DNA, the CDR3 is TGTGCCAGCAGTTTAGGGACCGTCCAATGGGATGAGCAGTACTTC.

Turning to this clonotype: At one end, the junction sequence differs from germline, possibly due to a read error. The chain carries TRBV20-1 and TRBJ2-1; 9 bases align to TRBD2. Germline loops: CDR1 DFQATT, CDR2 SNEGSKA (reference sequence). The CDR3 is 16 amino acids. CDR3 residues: CGARGPSGRIRDEQFF. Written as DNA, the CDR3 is TGCGGTGCTCGTGGGCCGAGCGGGAGGATTCGGGATGAGCAGTTCTTC.

The CDR3 loop is CASSHTTRRMDGYTF. For the CDR3, the DNA is TGTGCCAGCAGCCATACGACGCGGAGAATGGATGGCTACACCTTC. The chain carries TRBV7-9 and TRBJ1-2; the D is unclear. The germline V gene has CDR1 SEHNR and CDR2 FQNEAQ (reference sequence). The CDR3 sequence is 15 residues long. V was trimmed by 5 bases and J by 6 bases, leaving 19 bases between them.

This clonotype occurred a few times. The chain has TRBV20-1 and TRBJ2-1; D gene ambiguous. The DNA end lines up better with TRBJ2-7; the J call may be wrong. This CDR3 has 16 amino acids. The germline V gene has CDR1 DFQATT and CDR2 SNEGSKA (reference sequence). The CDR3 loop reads CSVPHDAVTSYNEQYF. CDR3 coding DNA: TGCAGTGTACCACATGACGCGGTAACGTCCTACAATGAGCAGTACTTC.

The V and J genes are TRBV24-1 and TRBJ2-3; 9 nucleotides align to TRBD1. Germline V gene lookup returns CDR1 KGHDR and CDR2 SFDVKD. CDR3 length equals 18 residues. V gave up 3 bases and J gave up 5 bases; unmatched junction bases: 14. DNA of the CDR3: TGTGCCACCAGTGATGGGACAGGGCAATCCAACCTGAGAGATACGCAGTATTTT. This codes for CATSDGTGQSNLRDTQYF.

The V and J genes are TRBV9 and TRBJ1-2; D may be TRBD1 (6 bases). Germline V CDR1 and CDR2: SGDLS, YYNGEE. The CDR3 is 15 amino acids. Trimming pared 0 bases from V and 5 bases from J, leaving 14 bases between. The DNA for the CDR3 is TGTGCCAGCAGCGTAGCCGGGGGGCGCGGGTATGGCTACACCTTC. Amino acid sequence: CASSVAGGRGYGYTF.

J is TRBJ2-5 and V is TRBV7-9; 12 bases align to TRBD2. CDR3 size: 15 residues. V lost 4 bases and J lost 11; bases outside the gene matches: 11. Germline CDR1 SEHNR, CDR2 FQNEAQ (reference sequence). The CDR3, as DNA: TGTGCCAGCAGCTCCGGACTAGCGGGGAGGCATGAGCAGTACTTC. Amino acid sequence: CASSSGLAGRHEQYF.

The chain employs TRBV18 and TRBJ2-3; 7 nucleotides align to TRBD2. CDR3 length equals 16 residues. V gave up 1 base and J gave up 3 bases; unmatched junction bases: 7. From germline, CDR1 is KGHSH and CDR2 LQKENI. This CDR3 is CASSPLSGGDTDTQYF. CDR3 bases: TGTGCCAGCTCACCACTGAGTGGGGGGGATACAGATACGCAGTATTTT.